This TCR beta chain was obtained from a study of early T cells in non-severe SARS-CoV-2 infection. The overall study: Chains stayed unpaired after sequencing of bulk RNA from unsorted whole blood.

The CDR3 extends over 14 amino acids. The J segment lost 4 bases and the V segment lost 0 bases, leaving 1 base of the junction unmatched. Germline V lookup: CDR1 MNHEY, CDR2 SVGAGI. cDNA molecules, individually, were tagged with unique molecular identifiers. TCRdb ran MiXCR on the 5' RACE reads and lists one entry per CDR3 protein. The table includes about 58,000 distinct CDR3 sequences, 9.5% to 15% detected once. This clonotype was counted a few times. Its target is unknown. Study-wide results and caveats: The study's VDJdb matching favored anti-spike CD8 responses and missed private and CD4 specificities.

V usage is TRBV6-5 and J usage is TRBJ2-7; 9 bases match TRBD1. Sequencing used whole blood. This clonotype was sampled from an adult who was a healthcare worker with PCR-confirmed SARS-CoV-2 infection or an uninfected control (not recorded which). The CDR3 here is CASSYSGTGYEQYF. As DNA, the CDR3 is TGTGCCAGCAGTTACTCCGGGACAGGGTACGAGCAGTACTTC.